These T cell receptor beta chains were read from a single sample in a study of T cell responses to AZD1222 COVID-19 vaccine. Data came from immunoSEQ multiplex PCR; TCRdb stores just in-frame clones and leaves some out. Among approximately 140,000 clones listed, 89% were seen once. Sequencing used peripheral blood, obtained on day 0 of AZD1222 vaccination. The receptors originated from an adult in good health. Both conserved end residues are part of each CDR3. Each record gives: V gene, D gene, J gene, CDR3 protein, CDR3 DNA. A D gene is named only where the DNA matches it firmly.

V gene: TRBV19
D gene: TRBD2
J gene: TRBJ2-1
CDR3 protein: CASRGTSGYNEQFF
CDR3 DNA: TGTGCCAGTCGCGGGACTAGCGGATACAATGAGCAGTTCTTC

V gene: TRBV19
D gene: TRBD1
J gene: TRBJ2-7
CDR3 protein: CASSITGASYEQYF
CDR3 DNA: TGTGCCAGTAGTATAACAGGGGCATCCTACGAGCAGTACTTC

V gene: TRBV15
D gene: TRBD1
J gene: TRBJ2-7
CDR3 protein: CATSLGQPTYEQYF
CDR3 DNA: TGTGCCACCAGCCTGGGACAGCCAACCTACGAGCAGTACTTC

V gene: TRBV5-5
D gene: .
J gene: TRBJ1-1
CDR3 protein: CASSLTGIGGTEAFF
CDR3 DNA: TGTGCCAGCAGCTTGACAGGGATTGGAGGCACTGAAGCTTTCTTT

V gene: TRBV24-1
D gene: TRBD1
J gene: TRBJ2-1
CDR3 protein: CATSDSLGTGTYNEQFF
CDR3 DNA: TGTGCCACCAGTGATTCCCTCGGGACAGGGACCTACAATGAGCAGTTCTTC

V gene: TRBV7-2
D gene: .
J gene: TRBJ1-2
CDR3 protein: CASSFPSQGGYTF
CDR3 DNA: TGTGCCAGCAGCTTCCCGTCCCAGGGAGGCTACACCTTC

V gene: TRBV18
D gene: .
J gene: TRBJ1-5
CDR3 protein: CASSHGDKVRPQHF
CDR3 DNA: TGTGCCAGCTCCCATGGGGACAAAGTTCGACCCCAGCATTTT

V gene: TRBV2
D gene: .
J gene: TRBJ1-2
CDR3 protein: CASNIGTNYGYTF
CDR3 DNA: TGTGCCAGCAACATCGGGACTAACTATGGCTACACCTTC

V gene: TRBV6-4
D gene: .
J gene: TRBJ2-2
CDR3 protein: CASPLGPNTGELFF
CDR3 DNA: TGTGCCAGTCCCCTAGGGCCCAACACCGGGGAGCTGTTTTTT

V gene: TRBV28
D gene: TRBD1
J gene: TRBJ2-7
CDR3 protein: CASSFLFRTGAYEQYF
CDR3 DNA: TGTGCCAGCAGTTTCCTATTTAGGACAGGAGCCTACGAGCAGTACTTC

V gene: TRBV15
D gene: .
J gene: TRBJ2-2
CDR3 protein: CATSRPPNTGELFF
CDR3 DNA: TGTGCCACCAGCAGACCCCCGAACACCGGGGAGCTGTTTTTT

V gene: TRBV4-3
D gene: .
J gene: TRBJ1-1
CDR3 protein: CASSQDWDTEAFF
CDR3 DNA: TGCGCCAGCAGCCAAGATTGGGACACTGAAGCTTTCTTT

V gene: TRBV2
D gene: .
J gene: TRBJ2-3
CDR3 protein: CASNNLAGNKDTQYF
CDR3 DNA: TGTGCCAGCAACAATCTGGCAGGGAATAAGGATACGCAGTATTTT

V gene: TRBV7-9
D gene: TRBD2
J gene: TRBJ2-7
CDR3 protein: CASSLAETSGSYEQYF
CDR3 DNA: TGTGCCAGCAGCTTAGCTGAGACTAGCGGATCCTACGAGCAGTACTTC

V gene: TRBV24-1
D gene: TRBD1
J gene: TRBJ2-2
CDR3 protein: CATARGTGPNTGELFF
CDR3 DNA: TGTGCCACCGCCAGGGGGACAGGGCCGAACACCGGGGAGCTGTTTTTT